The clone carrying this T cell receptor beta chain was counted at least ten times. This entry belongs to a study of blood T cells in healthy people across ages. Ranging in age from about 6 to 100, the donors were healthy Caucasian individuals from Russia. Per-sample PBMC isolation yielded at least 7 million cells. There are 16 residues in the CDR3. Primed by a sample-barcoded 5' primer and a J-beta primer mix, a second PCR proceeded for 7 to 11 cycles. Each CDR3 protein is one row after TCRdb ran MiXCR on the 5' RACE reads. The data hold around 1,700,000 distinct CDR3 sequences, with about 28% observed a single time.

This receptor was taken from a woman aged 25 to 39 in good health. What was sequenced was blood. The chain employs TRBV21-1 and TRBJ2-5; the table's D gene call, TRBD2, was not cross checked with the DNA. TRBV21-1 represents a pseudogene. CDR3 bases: TGTGCCAGCAGCAAGCCTAGCGGGGGATACCAAGAGACCCAGTACTTC. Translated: CASSKPSGGYQETQYF.